What follows are 9 T cell receptor beta chains derived from one specimen sequenced in a study of cytomegalovirus exposure and HLA in healthy donors. PCR involved 60 Vbeta and 13 Jbeta primers. This table comes from immunoSEQ multiplex PCR, and its TCRdb copy is limited to in-frame clones, with some not included. This table has about 140,000 clones, 80% appearing once. Sample: PBMCs. These receptor sequences come from a man aged 35 to 55 in good health and CMV-seronegative.

This chain joins TRBV9 and TRBJ2-7, with 9 bases fitting TRBD1. V lost 8 bases to trimming and J lost 4 bases; unmatched junction nucleotides: 7. Germline values: CDR1 SGDLS, CDR2 YYNGEE. The CDR3 contains 13 residues. CDR3 sequence: CASSPGQGYEQYF. Here the CDR3 DNA reads TGTGCCAGTTCTCCGGGACAGGGTTACGAGCAGTACTTC.

This chain connects TRBV15 to TRBJ2-2, with D unclear. Germline CDR1 LNHNV, CDR2 YYDKDF (reference sequence). V was pared by 0 bases and J by 1 base, with 9 bases between. CDR3 size: 16 residues. DNA of the CDR3: TGTGCCACCAGCAGAGATTACGGAGTGAACACCGGGGAGCTGTTTTTT. Translation gives CATSRDYGVNTGELFF. The complete variable domain, with remaining parts taken from reference TRBV15 and TRBJ2-2, reads DAMVIQNPRYQVTQFGKPVTLSCSQTLNHNVMYWYQQKSSQAPKLLFHYYDKDFNNEADTPDNFQSRRPNTSFCFLDIRSPGLGDTAMYLCATSRDYGVNTGELFFGEGSRLTVL.

The chain recombines TRBV13 with TRBJ2-5, with D possibly being TRBD1 (5 bases). The CDR3 consists of 16 residues. The germline V and J ends were trimmed by 5 bases and 5 bases, with 21 bases remaining between them. Germline V CDR1 and CDR2: PRHDT, FYEKMQ (reference sequence). CDR3 in amino acids: CASSHYQSRVVETQYF. DNA for the CDR3: TGTGCCAGCAGCCATTACCAATCCAGGGTTGTGGAGACCCAGTACTTC.

The chain carries TRBV7-2 and TRBJ2-5; tentatively, D is TRBD2 (6 bases). From germline, CDR1 is SGHTA and CDR2 FQGNSA. V shed 5 bases and J shed 11 bases, with 24 bases lying between them. The CDR3 extends over 15 amino acids. Written as DNA, the CDR3 is TGTGCCAGCAGCGTCGGCAGTCTGGGGACGGGGGAGCAGTACTTC. This gives the protein CASSVGSLGTGEQYF.

The V call is TRBV4-3, the J call TRBJ1-2; 7 bases are a match to TRBD1. The germline V gene encodes CDR1 LGHNA and CDR2 YSLEER. This CDR3 has 16 residues. Trimming cost V 4 bases and J 0 bases; bases outside gene matches: 8. CDR3 region: CASSPYRGPANYGYTF. The CDR3 DNA follows: TGCGCCAGCAGCCCATACAGGGGACCAGCTAACTATGGCTACACCTTC.

With regard to this clone: The germline gene is not matched at one end of the junction; a read error may be the cause. The V gene is TRBV5-1, the J gene TRBJ1-6, with D maybe TRBD1 (5 bases). The length of the CDR3 is 16 residues. Per the germline V gene, CDR1 is SGHRS and CDR2 is YFSETQ. The DNA of the CDR3 is TGCGCCAGCAGACCTAGACAGAGCTCCTATAATTCATCCCTCCACTTT. This sequence encodes CASRPRQSSYNSSLHF.

Only a few counts were recorded for this clone. The chain employs TRBV7-8 and TRBJ1-1; maybe TRBD1 (6 bases). Germline CDR1 reads SGHVS; CDR2 reads FQNEAQ. This CDR3 region has 13 residues. Trimming removed 3 bases at V and 3 bases at J, with 8 bases between. In DNA form, the CDR3 reads TGTGCCAGCAGCTTTAACAGGGACACTGAAGCTTTCTTT. The encoded protein is CASSFNRDTEAFF.

The rearrangement joins TRBV7-2 to TRBJ2-1, with TRBD2 matching 10 bases. The ends lost 6 bases at V and 7 bases at J; junction bases unmatched: 9. Germline CDR1 reads SGHTA; CDR2 reads FQGNSA. The CDR3 contains 15 residues. The CDR3 coding sequence is TGTGCCAGCAGTCAAAGCGGGGGGGCCCGTAATGAGCAGTTCTTC. Residues: CASSQSGGARNEQFF.

The rearrangement uses TRBV27 and TRBJ2-3; D may be TRBD2 (7 bases). Looked up from germline, CDR1 is MNHEY and CDR2 is SMNVEV (reference sequence). This CDR3 spans 15 amino acids. V lost 3 bases to trimming and J lost 3 bases, with 13 bases between them. CDR3 sequence (DNA): TGTGCCAGCAGTTTGATGGGGGGGCCGACAGATACGCAGTATTTT. The encoded protein is CASSLMGGPTDTQYF.